The rows below give T cell receptor beta chains drawn from one sample of a study of blood T cell repertoires in COVID-19. Using immunoSEQ multiplex PCR, the repertoire was profiled, and TCRdb retains in-frame clones only, with some absent. The table has about 87,000 clones, roughly 87% seen once. Specimen: peripheral blood. Receptor source: a woman aged 80 or over with active COVID-19. Both conserved end residues are part of each CDR3. Each record gives: CDR3 protein, V gene, clone size, J gene. Clone size, where shown, is once, few, many, or a class for clones that have expanded.

CDR3: CASSQGPEDRGLIEAFF; V: TRBV3-1/TRBV3-2; size: NA; J: TRBJ1-1
CDR3: CASSETVQVNEQYF; V: TRBV25-1; size: NA; J: TRBJ2-7
CDR3: CASSLLTVNSPLHF; V: TRBV5-6; size: NA; J: TRBJ1-6
CDR3: CASSLEGATEAFF; V: TRBV7-9; size: NA; J: TRBJ1-1
CDR3: CASSQSWTGGGETQYF; V: TRBV3-1/TRBV3-2; size: NA; J: TRBJ2-5
CDR3: CASGRGQTYEQYF; V: TRBV5-4; size: NA; J: TRBJ2-7
CDR3: CASSLNRDTEAFF; V: TRBV11-1; size: NA; J: TRBJ1-1
CDR3: CASSVMETGELFF; V: TRBV2; size: NA; J: TRBJ2-2
CDR3: CASSLGHRQETQYF; V: TRBV7-2; size: NA; J: TRBJ2-5
CDR3: CATGTGDSGNTIYF; V: TRBV5-1; size: few; J: TRBJ1-3
CDR3: CAITSGRAADTQYF; V: TRBV5-4; size: NA; J: TRBJ2-3
CDR3: CAVTGGGGETQYF; V: TRBV6-5; size: NA; J: TRBJ2-5
CDR3: CASHPGGPTDTQYF; V: TRBV5-1; size: NA; J: TRBJ2-3
CDR3: CASSSRTAYEQYF; V: TRBV7-8; size: NA; J: TRBJ2-7
CDR3: CASSLGTQRRETQYF; V: TRBV7-7; size: NA; J: TRBJ2-5
CDR3: CASSPTSGSGNIQYF; V: TRBV4-1; size: NA; J: TRBJ2-4
CDR3: CASSYRGRLGGYEQYF; V: TRBV6-2/TRBV6-3; size: NA; J: TRBJ2-7
CDR3: CASSLTGQGDEQYF; V: TRBV5-4; size: NA; J: TRBJ2-7
CDR3: CASSYPGGGEAFF; V: TRBV6-5; size: NA; J: TRBJ1-1
CDR3: CASSIRQGFSGANVLTF; V: TRBV19; size: few; J: TRBJ2-6
CDR3: CASSPGPLNEQFF; V: TRBV18; size: NA; J: TRBJ2-1
CDR3: CASSESRGASGYQETQYF; V: TRBV10-1; size: NA; J: TRBJ2-5
CDR3: CASSSDWRETSTDTQYF; V: TRBV7-2; size: once; J: TRBJ2-3
CDR3: CASSRGTGSSYEQYF; V: TRBV5-5; size: NA; J: TRBJ2-7
CDR3: CASSLGVVNGYTF; V: TRBV7-2; size: NA; J: TRBJ1-2
CDR3: CASTATGRETDTQYF; V: TRBV19; size: few; J: TRBJ2-3
CDR3: CASSPSGRGETQYF; V: TRBV18; size: NA; J: TRBJ2-5
CDR3: CASTPTRGYTEAFF; V: TRBV19; size: NA; J: TRBJ1-1
CDR3: CASTEGGITGELFF; V: TRBV3-1/TRBV3-2; size: once; J: TRBJ2-2
CDR3: CSVSRTGNYGYTF; V: TRBV29-1; size: NA; J: TRBJ1-2
CDR3: CASSPRTSGSYEQYF; V: TRBV7-9; size: NA; J: TRBJ2-7
CDR3: CASSQPSRVAGGGETQYF; V: TRBV3-1/TRBV3-2; size: NA; J: TRBJ2-5
CDR3: CSVSYGYTF; V: TRBV29-1; size: once; J: TRBJ1-2
CDR3: CASSLSGDYQPQHF; V: TRBV27; size: NA; J: TRBJ1-5
CDR3: CASSFSSREGKQFF; V: TRBV7-2; size: NA; J: TRBJ2-1
CDR3: CASSYSLGGDEQFF; V: TRBV6-5; size: NA; J: TRBJ2-1
CDR3: CASSDSLAGRETQYF; V: TRBV3-1/TRBV3-2; size: NA; J: TRBJ2-5
CDR3: CASSPTGTANTRGEQFF; V: TRBV4-3; size: NA; J: TRBJ2-1
CDR3: CASSGWQVGLNTGELFF; V: TRBV9; size: NA; J: TRBJ2-2
CDR3: CASSERAGALYNEQFF; V: TRBV25-1; size: few; J: TRBJ2-1
CDR3: CASSLAVSYNEQFF; V: TRBV6-2/TRBV6-3; size: NA; J: TRBJ2-1
CDR3: CSTFDSSYGYTF; V: TRBV29-1; size: few; J: TRBJ1-2
CDR3: CASSFAGIYEQYF; V: TRBV12-3/TRBV12-4; size: NA; J: TRBJ2-7
CDR3: CASRKRGQGNQPQHF; V: TRBV2; size: NA; J: TRBJ1-5
CDR3: CASSPNSYEQYF; V: TRBV12-3/TRBV12-4; size: NA; J: TRBJ2-7
CDR3: CATSRDPGRSYEQYF; V: TRBV15; size: once; J: TRBJ2-7
CDR3: CAISEEAVNTEAFF; V: TRBV10-3; size: NA; J: TRBJ1-1
CDR3: CASSFGSGEETQYF; V: TRBV7-2; size: once; J: TRBJ2-5
CDR3: CASSLQGDNQPQHF; V: TRBV5-1; size: NA; J: TRBJ1-5
CDR3: CASRSRRTGGTDTQYF; V: TRBV28; size: NA; J: TRBJ2-3
CDR3: CASRGQDNEKLFF; V: TRBV6-5; size: NA; J: TRBJ1-4
CDR3: CASSPGQGGNTGELFF; V: TRBV7-9; size: few; J: TRBJ2-2
CDR3: CASSVVPDGDGEQYF; V: TRBV9; size: NA; J: TRBJ2-7
CDR3: CAISESGGGANEKLFF; V: TRBV10-3; size: once; J: TRBJ1-4
CDR3: CASSRDRESTEAFF; V: TRBV18; size: NA; J: TRBJ1-1
CDR3: CASSYGGVTTEAFF; V: TRBV6-2/TRBV6-3; size: few; J: TRBJ1-1
CDR3: CASSPKGQGNTEAFF; V: TRBV18; size: NA; J: TRBJ1-1
CDR3: CATSGTRNNEQFF; V: TRBV2; size: NA; J: TRBJ2-1
CDR3: CASRTTLDTQYF; V: TRBV7-9; size: once; J: TRBJ2-3
CDR3: CASSLQGHETQYF; V: TRBV7-2; size: NA; J: TRBJ2-5